This TCR beta chain was recovered during a study of T-cell reconstitution after alpha-beta-depleted transplantation in children. TCRbeta library construction was performed incorporating unique molecular identifiers. TCRdb passed the PCR reads through MiXCR, listing each CDR3 protein once. Of some 400,000 distinct CDR3 sequences in the sample, around 21% were seen once. The sample holds many counts of this clonotype. Sequenced here: PBMCs from the stem cell graft donor, sampled from the stem cell graft. The sequence derives from a human donor who donated a stem cell graft to a child with acute myeloid leukemia.

CDR3 region: CSVEGAPNEQFF. DNA for the CDR3: TGCAGCGTTGAAGGTGCTCCCAATGAGCAGTTCTTC. The gene calls are TRBV29-1 and TRBJ2-1; D gene uncertain. The CDR3 covers 12 residues. From germline, CDR1 is SQVTM and CDR2 ANQGSEA. V lost 1 base, J lost 6 bases, and 7 bases lay in between.